This T cell receptor (beta chain) was obtained from a study of tumor-infiltrating lymphocytes in oesophageal squamous cell carcinoma. This clonotype came up a few times. TCRdb itself ran the PCR reads through MiXCR, one entry per CDR3 protein. The repertoire holds about 25,000 distinct CDR3 sequences, under 50% seen once, with 23% in the top ten. CDR1 SGHVS and CDR2 FQNEAQ come from the germline V gene. The length of the CDR3 is 15 residues. V lost 5 bases, J lost 7 bases, and 8 bases stayed unmatched. This TCR came from a male donor with esophageal squamous cell carcinoma. Specimen: esophageal tumor tissue. J is TRBJ1-2 and V is TRBV7-8; the match to TRBD1 covers 12 bases. This CDR3 reads CASSQEGQGAGGYTF. Written as DNA, the CDR3 is TGTGCCAGCAGCCAGGAGGGACAGGGGGCTGGTGGCTACACCTTC.